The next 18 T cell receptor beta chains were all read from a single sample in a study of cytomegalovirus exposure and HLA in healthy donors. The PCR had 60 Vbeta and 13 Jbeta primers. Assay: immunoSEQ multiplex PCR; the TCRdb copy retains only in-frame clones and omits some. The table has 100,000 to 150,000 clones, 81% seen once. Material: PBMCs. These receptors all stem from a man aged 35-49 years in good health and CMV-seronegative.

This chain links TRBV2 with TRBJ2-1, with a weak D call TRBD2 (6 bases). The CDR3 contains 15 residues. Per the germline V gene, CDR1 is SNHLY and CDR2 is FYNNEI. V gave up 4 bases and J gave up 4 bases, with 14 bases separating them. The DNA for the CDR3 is TGTGCCAGCAGTGTTTCCGGGGGTATTTACAATGAGCAGTTCTTC. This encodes CASSVSGGIYNEQFF. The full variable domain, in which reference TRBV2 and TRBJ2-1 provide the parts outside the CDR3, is EPEVTQTPSHQVTQMGQEVILRCVPISNHLYFYWYRQILGQKVEFLVSFYNNEISEKSEIFDDQFSVERPDGSNFTLKIRSTKLEDSAMYFCASSVSGGIYNEQFFGPGTRLTVL.

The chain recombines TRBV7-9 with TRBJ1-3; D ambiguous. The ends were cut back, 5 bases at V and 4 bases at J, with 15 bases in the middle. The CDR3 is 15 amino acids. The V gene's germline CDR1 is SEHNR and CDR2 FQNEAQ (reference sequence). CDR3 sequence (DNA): TGTGCCAGCAGCCCCGGACTTAAGGTGGGAAACACCATATATTTT. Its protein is CASSPGLKVGNTIYF.

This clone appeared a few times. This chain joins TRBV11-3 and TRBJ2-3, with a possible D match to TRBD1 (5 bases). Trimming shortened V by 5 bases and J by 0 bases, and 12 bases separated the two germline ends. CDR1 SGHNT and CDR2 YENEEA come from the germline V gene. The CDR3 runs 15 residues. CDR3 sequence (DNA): TGTGCCAGCAGCCCCACAGGAGCTAGCACAGATACGCAGTATTTT. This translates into CASSPTGASTDTQYF.

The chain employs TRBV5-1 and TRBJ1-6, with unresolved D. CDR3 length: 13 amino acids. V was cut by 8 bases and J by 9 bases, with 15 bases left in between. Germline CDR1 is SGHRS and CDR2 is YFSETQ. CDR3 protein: CASAGQNGSPLHF. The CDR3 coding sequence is TGCGCCAGTGCGGGTCAGAACGGTTCACCCCTCCACTTT.

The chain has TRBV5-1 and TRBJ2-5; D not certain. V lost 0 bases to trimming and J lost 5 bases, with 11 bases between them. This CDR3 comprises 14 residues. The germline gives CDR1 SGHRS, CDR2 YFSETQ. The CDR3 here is CASSLVGGGETQYF. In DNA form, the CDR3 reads TGCGCCAGCAGCTTGGTCGGCGGTGGGGAGACCCAGTACTTC.

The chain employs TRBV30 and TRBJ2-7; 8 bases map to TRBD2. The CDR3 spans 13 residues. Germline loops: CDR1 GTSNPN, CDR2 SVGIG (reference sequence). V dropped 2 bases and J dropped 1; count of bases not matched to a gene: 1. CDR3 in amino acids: CAWSSGSSYEQYF. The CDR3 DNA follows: TGTGCCTGGAGTAGCGGGAGTTCCTACGAGCAGTACTTC.

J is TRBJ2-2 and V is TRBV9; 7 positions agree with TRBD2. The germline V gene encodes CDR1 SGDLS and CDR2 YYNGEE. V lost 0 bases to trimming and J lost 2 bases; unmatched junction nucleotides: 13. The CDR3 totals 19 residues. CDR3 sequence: CASSVEPGGNRVNTGELFF. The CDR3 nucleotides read TGTGCCAGCAGCGTAGAACCGGGGGGAAATCGGGTTAACACCGGGGAGCTGTTTTTT.

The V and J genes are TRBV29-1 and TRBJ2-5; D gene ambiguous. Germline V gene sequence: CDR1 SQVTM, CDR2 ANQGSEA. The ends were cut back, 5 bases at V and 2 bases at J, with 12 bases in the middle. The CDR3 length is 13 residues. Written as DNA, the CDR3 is TGCAGCGTTCTCCTAAGTGGTCAAGAGACCCAGTACTTC. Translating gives CSVLLSGQETQYF.

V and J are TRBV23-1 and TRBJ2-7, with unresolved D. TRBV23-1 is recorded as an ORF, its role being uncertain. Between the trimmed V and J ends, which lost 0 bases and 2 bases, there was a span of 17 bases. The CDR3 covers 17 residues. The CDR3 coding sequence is TGCGCCAGCAGTCAATCCAGGCAGCCTTCTCTAACCTACGAGCAGTACTTC. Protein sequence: CASSQSRQPSLTYEQYF.

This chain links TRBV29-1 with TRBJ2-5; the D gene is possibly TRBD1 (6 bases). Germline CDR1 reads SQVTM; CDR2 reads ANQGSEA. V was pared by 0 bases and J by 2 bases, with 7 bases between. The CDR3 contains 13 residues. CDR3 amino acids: CSVEDGQQETQYF. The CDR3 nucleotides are TGCAGCGTTGAAGACGGACAGCAAGAGACCCAGTACTTC.

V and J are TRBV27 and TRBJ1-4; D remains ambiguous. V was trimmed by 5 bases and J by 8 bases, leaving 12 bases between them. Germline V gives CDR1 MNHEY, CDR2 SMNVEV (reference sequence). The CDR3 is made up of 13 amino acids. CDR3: CASSTRVGEKLFF. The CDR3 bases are TGTGCCAGCAGTACGAGGGTGGGGGAAAAACTGTTTTTT.

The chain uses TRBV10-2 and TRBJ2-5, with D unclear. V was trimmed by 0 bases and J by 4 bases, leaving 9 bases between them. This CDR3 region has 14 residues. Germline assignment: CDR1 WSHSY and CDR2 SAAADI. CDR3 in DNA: TGCGCCAGCAGTGAGTCGTCGGTTACAGAGACCCAGTACTTC. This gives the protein CASSESSVTETQYF.

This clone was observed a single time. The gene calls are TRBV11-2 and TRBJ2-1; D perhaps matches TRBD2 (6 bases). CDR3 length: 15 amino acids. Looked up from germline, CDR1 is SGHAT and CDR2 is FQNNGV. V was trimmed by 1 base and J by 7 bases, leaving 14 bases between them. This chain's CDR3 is CASSLGVGGGNEQFF. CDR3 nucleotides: TGTGCCAGCAGCTTAGGTGTGGGAGGTGGGAATGAGCAGTTCTTC. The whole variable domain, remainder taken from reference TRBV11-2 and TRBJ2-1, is EAGVAQSPRYKIIEKRQSVAFWCNPISGHATLYWYQQILGQGPKLLIQFQNNGVVDDSQLPKDRFSAERLKGVDSTLKIQPAKLEDSAVYLCASSLGVGGGNEQFFGPGTRLTVL.

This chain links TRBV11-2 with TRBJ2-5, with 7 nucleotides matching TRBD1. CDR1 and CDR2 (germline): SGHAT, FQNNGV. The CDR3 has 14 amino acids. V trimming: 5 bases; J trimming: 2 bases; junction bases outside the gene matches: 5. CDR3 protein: CASSEGTVQETQYF. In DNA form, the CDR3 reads TGTGCCAGCAGCGAAGGGACAGTACAAGAGACCCAGTACTTC. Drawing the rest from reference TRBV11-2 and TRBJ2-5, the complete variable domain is EAGVAQSPRYKIIEKRQSVAFWCNPISGHATLYWYQQILGQGPKLLIQFQNNGVVDDSQLPKDRFSAERLKGVDSTLKIQPAKLEDSAVYLCASSEGTVQETQYFGPGTRLLVL.

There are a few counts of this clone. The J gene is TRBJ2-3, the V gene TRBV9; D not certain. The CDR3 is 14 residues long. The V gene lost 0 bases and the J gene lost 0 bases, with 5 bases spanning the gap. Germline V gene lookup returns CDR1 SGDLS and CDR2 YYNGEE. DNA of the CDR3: TGTGCCAGCAGCGTAGTATCTAGCACAGATACGCAGTATTTT. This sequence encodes CASSVVSSTDTQYF.

CDR3 region: CASSLRAITEAFF. CDR3 in DNA: TGTGCCAGCAGTCTCAGGGCAATCACTGAAGCTTTCTTT. This chain connects TRBV2 to TRBJ1-1; possibly TRBD1 for D (5 bases). Trimming removed 5 bases from V and 4 bases from J, with 11 bases in between. The germline gives CDR1 SNHLY, CDR2 FYNNEI. The CDR3 extends over 13 amino acids.

This chain's CDR3 is CASSWGLEVTDTQYF. As DNA, the CDR3 is TGTGCCAGCAGTTGGGGACTAGAAGTCACAGATACGCAGTATTTT. The chain combines TRBV28 with TRBJ2-3, with TRBD2 identical over 8 bases. V lost 4 bases to trimming and J lost 2 bases; unmatched junction nucleotides: 5. Germline values: CDR1 MDHEN, CDR2 SYDVKM. This CDR3 spans 15 amino acids.

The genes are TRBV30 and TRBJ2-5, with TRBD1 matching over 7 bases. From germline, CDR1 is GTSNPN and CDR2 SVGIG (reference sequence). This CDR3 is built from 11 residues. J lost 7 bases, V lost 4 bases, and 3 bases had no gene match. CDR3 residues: CAWTEGATQYF. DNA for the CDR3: TGTGCCTGGACCGAGGGGGCGACCCAGTACTTC.